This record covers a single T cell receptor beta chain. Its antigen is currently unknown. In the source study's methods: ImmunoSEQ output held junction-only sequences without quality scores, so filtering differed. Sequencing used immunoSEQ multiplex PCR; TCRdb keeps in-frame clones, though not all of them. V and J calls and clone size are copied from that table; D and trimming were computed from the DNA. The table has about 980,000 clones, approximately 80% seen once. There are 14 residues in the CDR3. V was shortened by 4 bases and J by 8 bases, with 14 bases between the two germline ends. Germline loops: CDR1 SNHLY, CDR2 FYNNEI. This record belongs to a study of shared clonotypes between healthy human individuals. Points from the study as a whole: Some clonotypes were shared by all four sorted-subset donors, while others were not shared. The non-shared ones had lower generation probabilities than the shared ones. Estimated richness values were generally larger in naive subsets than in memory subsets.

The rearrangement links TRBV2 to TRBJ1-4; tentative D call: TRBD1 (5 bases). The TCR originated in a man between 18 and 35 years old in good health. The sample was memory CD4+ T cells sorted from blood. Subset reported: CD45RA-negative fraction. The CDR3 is CASSGPAWGEKLFF. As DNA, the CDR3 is TGTGCCAGCAGTGGCCCCGCATGGGGCGAAAAACTGTTTTTT.